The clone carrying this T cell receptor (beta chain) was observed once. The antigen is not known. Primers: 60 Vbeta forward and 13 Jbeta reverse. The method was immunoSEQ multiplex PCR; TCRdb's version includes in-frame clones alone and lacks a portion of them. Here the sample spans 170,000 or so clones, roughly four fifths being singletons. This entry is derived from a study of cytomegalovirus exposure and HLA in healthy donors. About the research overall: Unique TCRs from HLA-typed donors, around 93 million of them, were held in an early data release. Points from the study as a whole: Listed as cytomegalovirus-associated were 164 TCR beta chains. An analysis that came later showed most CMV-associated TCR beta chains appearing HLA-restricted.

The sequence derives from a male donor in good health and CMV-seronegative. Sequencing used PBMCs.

The CDR3 loop is CASSDLLAGAIYNEQFF. The CDR3 DNA sequence: TGTGCCAGCAGTGACCTACTAGCGGGAGCGATCTACAATGAGCAGTTCTTC. V is TRBV6-1 and J is TRBJ2-1; 11 bases are a match to TRBD2. The CDR3 is 17 amino acids. J gave up 3 bases and V 3 bases, and 7 bases lay outside the gene matches. CDR1 MNHNS and CDR2 SASEGT come from the germline V gene.